This TCR beta chain was captured by sequencing in a study of glioma-infiltrating T cells after dendritic cell vaccination. Regarding time point: after dendritic cell vaccination, including at tumor progression/relapse. The assay was immunoSEQ multiplex PCR, and TCRdb's table has in-frame clones only and misses some. The sample lists 65,000 to 80,000 clones, around 87% occurring once. V lost 4 bases and J lost 0, with 6 bases in between. From germline, CDR1 is MNHEY and CDR2 SVGAGI. This CDR3 spans 13 amino acids. The source of this sequence is a human donor with glioblastoma. Sequences were derived from blood, sampled after dendritic cell vaccination. The chain recombines TRBV6-5 with TRBJ2-5; no clear D. CDR3 nucleotides: TGTGCCAGCAGTTCCGACTACCAAGAGACCCAGTACTTC. Translating gives CASSSDYQETQYF.